The present entry profiles one T cell receptor (beta chain) with its context. The CDR3 runs 14 residues. Trimming cost V 3 bases and J 6 bases, with 13 bases left between them. Germline CDR1 is KGHSH and CDR2 is LQKENI. These data come from a study of shared clonotypes between healthy human individuals. The protocol was immunoSEQ multiplex PCR, while the TCRdb copy is restricted to in-frame clones and leaves out a portion. The sample carries roughly 1.4 million clones, less than 99% recorded once. The receptor's source is a man aged 25-45 years in good health. Sequencing was done on a sample of naive CD4+ T cells sorted from blood. Documented subset: CD45RA+ positively selected. The V and J genes are TRBV18 and TRBJ2-3; D may be TRBD2 (5 bases). The chain's CDR3 is CASSPVGDLDTQYF. The CDR3 nucleotides read TGTGCCAGCTCACCCGTCGGGGATCTGGATACGCAGTATTTT.